This T cell receptor (beta chain) was recorded in a study of T cells of healthy individuals. MiXCR, run by TCRdb on the 5' RACE reads, gives a single entry per CDR3 protein. This table holds 100,000 or so distinct CDR3 sequences, 17% found once. CDR1 and CDR2 from the germline V gene are MGHDK and SYGVNS. The CDR3 extends over 16 amino acids. Trimming shortened V by 1 base and J by 2 bases, and 15 bases separated the two germline ends. This clonotype was sampled from a human donor in good health. The chain joins TRBV25-1 to TRBJ2-7; D remains ambiguous. CDR3 DNA: TGTGCCAGCAGTGAATCGGGCTTAGGATGGACCTACGAGCAGTACTTC. Protein product: CASSESGLGWTYEQYF.